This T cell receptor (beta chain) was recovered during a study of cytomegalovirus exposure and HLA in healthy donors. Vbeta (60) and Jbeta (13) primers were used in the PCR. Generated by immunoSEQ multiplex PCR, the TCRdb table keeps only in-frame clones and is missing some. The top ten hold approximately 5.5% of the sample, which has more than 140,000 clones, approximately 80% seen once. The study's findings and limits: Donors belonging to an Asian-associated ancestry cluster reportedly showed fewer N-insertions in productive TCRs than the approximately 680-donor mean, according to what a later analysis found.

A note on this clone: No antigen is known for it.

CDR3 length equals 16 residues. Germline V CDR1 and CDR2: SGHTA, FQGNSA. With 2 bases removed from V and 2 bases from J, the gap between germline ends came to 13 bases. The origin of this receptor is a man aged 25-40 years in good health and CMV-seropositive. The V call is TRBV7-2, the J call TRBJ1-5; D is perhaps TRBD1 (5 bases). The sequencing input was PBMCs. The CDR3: CASSLIGGTGNQPQHF. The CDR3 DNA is TGTGCCAGCAGCTTAATTGGAGGGACTGGCAATCAGCCCCAGCATTTT.